Reported below is one T cell receptor (beta chain). The antigen remains unidentified. Those patients who had chemo-refractory metastatic non-small-cell lung cancer were given focal radiation along with CTLA-4 blockade through ipilimumab. Germline CDR1 and CDR2: SGHVS and FQNEAQ. V lost 2 bases and J 0 bases, leaving 16 bases between the germline ends. CDR3 length: 18 residues. The data derive from a study of radiotherapy plus CTLA-4 blockade in lung cancer. The data were produced by immunoSEQ multiplex PCR, yet TCRdb's version contains in-frame clones alone and is incomplete. Among about 48,000 clones, less than 90% were seen once, and the ten largest hold roughly 17%. Overall study results and limits: In blood, tumor-derived TCR clones expanded after radiotherapy plus ipilimumab.

Sequences were derived from peripheral blood, sampled from a patient treated with radiotherapy plus ipilimumab. The receptor was isolated from a human donor with non-small cell lung cancer that progressed on radiotherapy plus ipilimumab. Some clones in this sample may be carry-over from other donors' samples. The genes are TRBV7-8 and TRBJ1-4; D perhaps matches TRBD1 (5 bases). CDR3 nucleotide sequence: TGTGCCAGCAGCTTATGGCCCCAGGGAAGAGCAACTAATGAAAAACTGTTTTTT. This translates into CASSLWPQGRATNEKLFF. The full variable domain, with the rest looked up from reference TRBV7-8 and TRBJ1-4, is GAGVSQSPRYKVAKRGQDVALRCDPISGHVSLFWYQQALGQGPEFLTYFQNEAQLDKSGLPSDRFFAERPEGSVSTLKIQRTQQEDSAVYLCASSLWPQGRATNEKLFFGSGTQLSVL.